Shown below are 27 T cell receptor beta chains from a single sample sequenced in a study of identical twins. TCRdb itself ran the 5' RACE reads through MiXCR, one entry per CDR3 protein. The sample shows approximately 670,000 distinct CDR3 sequences, around 5.7% of them seen only once. Input material: naive T cells sorted from blood. These receptors all come from a man younger than 35 in good health.

This clonotype showed up many times. This chain links TRBV7-2 with TRBJ2-7; D not resolved. The CDR3 contains 14 residues. The germline V and J ends were trimmed by 4 bases and 0 bases, with 10 bases remaining between them. CDR1 and CDR2 from the germline V gene are SGHTA and FQGNSA. The CDR3 sequence: CASSSTRSSYEQYF. The CDR3 DNA reads TGTGCCAGCAGCTCGACCCGGAGCTCCTACGAGCAGTACTTC.

Turning to this clonotype: A single base separates this from a much larger clone, so it may be a read error. The chain employs TRBV7-6 and TRBJ2-4; D not certain. The germline CDR1 and CDR2 sequences are SGHVS and FNYEAQ. The CDR3 consists of 15 residues. V lost 3 bases and J lost 2, with 11 bases in between. The CDR3 loop is CASSLGVETKNIQYF. The CDR3 DNA is TGTGCCAGCAGCTTGGGCGTGGAGACCAAAAACATTCAGTACTTC. The full variable domain, rest sourced from reference TRBV7-6 and TRBJ2-4, is GAGVSQSPRYKVTKRGQDVALRCDPISGHVSLYWYRQALGQGPEFLTYFNYEAQQDKSGLPNDRFSAERPEGSISTLTIQRTEQRDSAMYRCASSLGVETKNIQYFGAGTRLSVL.

The chain uses TRBV7-2 and TRBJ1-5; no definite D call. The CDR3 extends over 13 amino acids. The germline V gene has CDR1 SGHTA and CDR2 FQGNSA. V was shortened by 0 bases and J by 6 bases, with 6 bases between the two germline ends. The CDR3 nucleotides are TGTGCCAGCAGCTTAGCGCAACCTCAGCCCCAGCATTTT. This gives the protein CASSLAQPQPQHF. The whole variable domain, filled in from reference TRBV7-2 and TRBJ1-5, reads GAGVSQSPSNKVTEKGKDVELRCDPISGHTALYWYRQSLGQGLEFLIYFQGNSAPDKSGLPSDRFSAERTGGSVSTLTIQRTQQEDSAVYLCASSLAQPQPQHFGDGTRLSIL.

In this sample, this clonotype turned up many times. V usage is TRBV5-1 and J usage is TRBJ2-2; D is unresolved. CDR3 length equals 14 residues. The germline V gene encodes CDR1 SGHRS and CDR2 YFSETQ. V lost 4 bases to trimming and J lost 4 bases, with 11 bases between them. CDR3 residues: CASSPGPSTGELFF. The DNA for the CDR3 is TGCGCCAGCAGCCCTGGTCCGAGCACCGGGGAGCTGTTTTTT.

This chain links TRBV20-1 with TRBJ2-2; D not resolved. The germline V gene has CDR1 DFQATT and CDR2 SNEGSKA (reference sequence). V lost 6 bases and J lost 1, with 15 bases in between. CDR3 length: 15 residues. CDR3 nucleotide sequence: TGCAGTGCGCAAGGATGGCGTTTGAACACCGGGGAGCTGTTTTTT. Its translation: CSAQGWRLNTGELFF.

The J gene is TRBJ1-1, the V gene TRBV7-3; TRBD1 matches at 7 bases. CDR1 is SGHTA and CDR2 is FQGTGA in the germline V gene. This CDR3 is built from 17 residues. V gave up 1 base and J gave up 7 bases; unmatched junction bases: 15. CDR3 coding DNA: TGTGCCAGCAGCTTAATGGGGGGGTGGACAGGAAGGAGTGAAGCTTTCTTT. Its translation: CASSLMGGWTGRSEAFF.

This clonotype has only a few counts. This rearrangement joins TRBV24-1 to TRBJ2-1; TRBD1 matches 8 bases. This CDR3 is 15 amino acids long. With 4 bases clipped from V and 7 bases from J, the junction kept 8 bases outside the gene matches. CDR1 is KGHDR and CDR2 is SFDVKD in the germline V gene. The CDR3 reads CATSDADRGRNEQFF. DNA of the CDR3: TGTGCCACCAGTGACGCTGACAGGGGTAGGAATGAGCAGTTCTTC.

This clonotype was counted at least ten times. The genes are TRBV7-2 and TRBJ2-7; D ambiguous. V lost 0 bases and J 4 bases, leaving 10 bases between the germline ends. This CDR3 spans 14 amino acids. Germline V gene sequence: CDR1 SGHTA, CDR2 FQGNSA. The CDR3 region has the DNA TGTGCCAGCAGCTTAGCCCGGAGTATATACGAGCAGTACTTC. Protein: CASSLARSIYEQYF.

This clonotype has at least ten counts. The V and J genes are TRBV20-1 and TRBJ2-3; D is uncertain. Germline V gene sequence: CDR1 DFQATT, CDR2 SNEGSKA (reference sequence). The CDR3 runs 15 residues. The CDR3 region has the DNA TGCACTCGCGGTATCGGGCCAGCGAAGACAGATACGCAGTATTTT. Protein product: CTRGIGPAKTDTQYF.

This clonotype came up many times. The V and J genes are TRBV2 and TRBJ2-5; D possibly corresponds to TRBD1 (6 bases). Between the trimmed V and J ends, which lost 6 bases and 8 bases, there was a span of 16 bases. CDR3 length: 13 amino acids. Germline CDR1 and CDR2: SNHLY and FYNNEI. The CDR3 region is CASRAGTQRTQYF. The CDR3 nucleotides are TGTGCCAGCAGGGCCGGGACACAGAGAACCCAGTACTTC.

The chain is built from TRBV4-3 and TRBJ2-3; TRBD2 agrees at 8 bases. The CDR3 spans 16 residues. V lost 0 bases to trimming and J lost 6 bases; unmatched junction nucleotides: 8. Germline V gene lookup returns CDR1 LGHNA and CDR2 YSLEER. The CDR3 DNA reads TGCGCCAGCAGCCAAGAATCTACGGGAGGGATGGATACGCAGTATTTT. Protein: CASSQESTGGMDTQYF.

This clonotype was picked up many times. The chain is built from TRBV5-1 and TRBJ2-1; 9 bases line up with TRBD1. Germline loops: CDR1 SGHRS, CDR2 YFSETQ. This CDR3 contains 14 residues. V shed 7 bases, J shed 7 bases, and the junction held 9 bases outside the gene matches. The CDR3 DNA sequence: TGCGCCAGCGGCCGGGACAGGGAAGGGAATGAGCAGTTCTTC. Translated: CASGRDREGNEQFF.

This clonotype has more than one count but fewer than ten. The rearrangement uses TRBV2 and TRBJ2-7, with unresolved D. Germline V gene lookup returns CDR1 SNHLY and CDR2 FYNNEI. This CDR3 has 12 amino acids. V was clipped by 4 bases and J by 6 bases, with 10 bases between them. The CDR3 bases are TGTGCCAGCAGTGCGGTGACGGCCGAGCAGTACTTC. As protein: CASSAVTAEQYF.

This clonotype was picked up many times. V and J are TRBV12-3 or TRBV12-4 and TRBJ2-5; the match to TRBD1 covers 7 bases. CDR3 length equals 18 residues. J was trimmed by 1 base and V by 1 base; bases with no gene match: 12. The chain's CDR3 is CASSLGLAGGNPQETQYF. CDR3 in DNA: TGTGCCAGCAGTTTAGGTTTGGCAGGGGGTAACCCCCAAGAGACCCAGTACTTC.

In this sample, this clonotype turned up a few times. This sequence joins TRBV20-1 and TRBJ2-2; 7 bases are a match to TRBD2. This CDR3 spans 15 amino acids. V trimming: 0 bases; J trimming: 5 bases; junction bases outside the gene matches: 6. Germline V gives CDR1 DFQATT, CDR2 SNEGSKA (reference sequence). CDR3 sequence: CSARERELTTGELFF. The CDR3 bases are TGCAGTGCTAGAGAGCGGGAGCTGACGACCGGGGAGCTGTTTTTT.

In this sample, this clonotype turned up many times. The CDR3: CASSWRTSEETQYF. The DNA for the CDR3 is TGCGCCAGCAGCTGGAGGACTAGCGAAGAGACCCAGTACTTC. This chain joins TRBV5-1 and TRBJ2-5; TRBD2 agrees at 9 bases. Germline CDR1 and CDR2: SGHRS and YFSETQ. CDR3 length: 14 amino acids. With V trimmed by 3 bases and J by 3 bases, 3 bases remained unmatched.

This clonotype was picked up many times. The chain recombines TRBV28 with TRBJ1-1; D remains ambiguous. The V end lost 1 base, the J end lost 0 bases, and 9 bases lay between the germline ends. Germline loops: CDR1 MDHEN, CDR2 SYDVKM. The CDR3 consists of 15 residues. This CDR3 is CASSLLGGMNTEAFF. CDR3 bases: TGTGCCAGCAGTTTATTGGGTGGCATGAACACTGAAGCTTTCTTT.

There are many counts of this clonotype. The rearrangement links TRBV7-2 to TRBJ2-1; the D gene is possibly TRBD2 (5 bases). Germline V gene lookup returns CDR1 SGHTA and CDR2 FQGNSA. V lost 2 bases to trimming and J lost 4 bases, with 12 bases between them. There are 15 residues in the CDR3. CDR3 residues: CASSLPDWGYNEQFF. As DNA, the CDR3 is TGTGCCAGCAGCTTACCGGACTGGGGATACAATGAGCAGTTCTTC. Variable domain in full (rest from reference TRBV7-2 and TRBJ2-1): GAGVSQSPSNKVTEKGKDVELRCDPISGHTALYWYRQSLGQGLEFLIYFQGNSAPDKSGLPSDRFSAERTGGSVSTLTIQRTQQEDSAVYLCASSLPDWGYNEQFFGPGTRLTVL.

The V call is TRBV20-1, the J call TRBJ2-7, with D tentatively TRBD2 (5 bases). The CDR3 runs 15 residues. Germline loops: CDR1 DFQATT, CDR2 SNEGSKA (reference sequence). The ends were cut back, 1 base at V and 3 bases at J, with 16 bases in the middle. The CDR3 DNA is TGCAGTGCTAGAGTGCTCGGGGATACCAACTACGAGCAGTACGTC. Amino acid sequence: CSARVLGDTNYEQYV.

This clonotype has only a few counts. The genes are TRBV19 and TRBJ2-1; D remains unclear. The germline V gene encodes CDR1 LNHDA and CDR2 SQIVND (reference sequence). Trimming left V 4 bases short and J 4 bases short, with 11 bases between. The CDR3 has 14 amino acids. The CDR3 spells CASSSNGQYNEQFF. The CDR3 nucleotides read TGTGCCAGTAGTAGTAACGGGCAGTACAATGAGCAGTTCTTC.

The chain combines TRBV18 with TRBJ2-3, with 8 positions matching TRBD2. The CDR3 contains 17 residues. The V segment lost 5 bases and the J segment 3 bases; nucleotides outside the gene matches: 13. Germline CDR1 reads KGHSH; CDR2 reads LQKENI. DNA of the CDR3: TGTGCCAGCTCATTTACTAGCGGCACGACGGGGACAGATACGCAGTATTTT. Its translation: CASSFTSGTTGTDTQYF.

This clonotype appeared a few times. The chain joins TRBV25-1 to TRBJ2-1; D unclear. The CDR3 is 15 amino acids. Germline lookup yields CDR1 MGHDK and CDR2 SYGVNS. Trimming removed 2 bases at V and 9 bases at J, with 17 bases between. The DNA for the CDR3 is TGTGCCAGCAGTGAAACAACTGTCCTCGGCGTTGAGCAGTTCTTC. Translation: CASSETTVLGVEQFF.

The chain employs TRBV5-1 and TRBJ1-1; possibly TRBD1 for D (6 bases). V was pared by 2 bases and J by 0 bases, with 11 bases between. Germline-derived CDR1 and CDR2 are SGHRS and YFSETQ. CDR3 size: 15 residues. In DNA, the CDR3 is TGCGCCAGCAGCTTCACAGGGCGGATGAACACTGAAGCTTTCTTT. Translation: CASSFTGRMNTEAFF.

J is TRBJ2-5 and V is TRBV15; D gene unclear. Between the trimmed V and J ends, which lost 0 bases and 2 bases, there was a span of 7 bases. Germline values: CDR1 LNHNV, CDR2 YYDKDF (reference sequence). The CDR3 has 14 amino acids. In nucleotides, the CDR3 is TGTGCCACCAGCAGAGATCCCAGTCAAGAGACCCAGTACTTC. Translated, it gives CATSRDPSQETQYF.

In its sample, this clonotype was seen a few times. The chain uses TRBV5-1 and TRBJ2-3, with unresolved D. CDR1 is SGHRS and CDR2 is YFSETQ in the germline V gene. Trimming shortened V by 5 bases and J by 6 bases, and 10 bases separated the two germline ends. This CDR3 has 12 residues. CDR3 nucleotide sequence: TGCGCCAGCAGGAAGGGCCGGGATACGCAGTATTTT. This sequence encodes CASRKGRDTQYF.

This clonotype was seen repeatedly, ten times or more. The chain recombines TRBV7-9 with TRBJ2-1; 8 bases line up with TRBD2. J was trimmed by 2 bases and V by 4 bases; bases with no gene match: 4. The germline CDR1 and CDR2 sequences are SEHNR and FQNEAQ (reference sequence). This CDR3 spans 15 amino acids. CDR3 residues: CASSSSGSAYNEQFF. In DNA, the CDR3 is TGTGCCAGCAGCTCCAGCGGGAGCGCCTACAATGAGCAGTTCTTC.

This clonotype showed up many times. The V call is TRBV12-3 or TRBV12-4, the J call TRBJ2-1, with a tentative D call TRBD2 (6 bases). CDR3 length equals 13 residues. V lost 5 bases and J 9 bases, leaving 14 bases between the germline ends. The DNA for the CDR3 is TGTGCCAGCAGTCGCCGGGAGCCAGTTGAGCAGTTCTTC. Its translation is CASSRREPVEQFF.